This TCR beta chain was captured by sequencing in a study of blood T cell repertoires in COVID-19. On the study more broadly: Samples representing acute and convalescent COVID-19 were sourced from the United States, Italy and Spain. PBMCs, B-cell-depleted T cells, or T cells were the source of the cDNA or gDNA that made up the material.

Per the study methods: Amplification with reference gene primers provided the estimates of nucleated cell counts. Clones were sequenced by immunoSEQ multiplex PCR, and TCRdb holds only the in-frame ones, with some missing. The V and J calls and the clone size are those of that table, but D and trimming were determined from the DNA. The sample records tens of thousands of clones, 79% being singletons. Trimming stripped 6 bases from V and 3 bases from J, with 15 bases between. Germline CDR1 reads LNHDA; CDR2 reads SQIVND (reference sequence). The CDR3 runs to 14 residues. The receptor was derived from a man between 60 and 75 years old with acute or convalescent COVID-19. The V and J genes are TRBV19 and TRBJ2-7; maybe TRBD2 (6 bases). The material sequenced was peripheral blood. CDR3 sequence (DNA): TGTGCCAGTAGGGGGACTCTAGGAAACTACGAGCAGTACTTC. This encodes CASRGTLGNYEQYF.